This T cell receptor (beta chain) derives from a study of OX40 agonist ivuxolimab in advanced cancers. Study-level findings and limits: The antigen specificity of the peripheral T cells (those that were expanded) was not determined.

CDR3 length: 13 amino acids. After removal of 5 bases from V and 8 bases from J, the junction contained 8 bases not matched to a gene. Germline loops: CDR1 SEHNR, CDR2 FQNEAQ (reference sequence). Worth noting for this clone: What it recognizes is unknown.

Produced via immunoSEQ multiplex PCR; TCRdb's table is partial and in-frame only. The sample lists 57,000 or so clones, approximately 86% seen once, with about 1.2% in the top ten. The chain carries TRBV7-9 and TRBJ1-2; 7 bases are a match to TRBD1. This clonotype was obtained from an adult with an advanced solid tumor such as melanoma, head and neck, liver or kidney cancer. The sequencing used CD4+ or CD8+ T cells sorted from blood, collected in a trial of the OX40 agonist ivuxolimab. The CDR3 spells CASSQTQGYGYTF. CDR3 coding DNA: TGTGCCAGCAGCCAAACACAGGGGTACGGCTACACCTTC.